These 30 T cell receptor beta chains were all obtained from the same sample, sequenced in a study of blood T cell repertoires in COVID-19. The method was immunoSEQ multiplex PCR; TCRdb's version includes in-frame clones alone and lacks a portion of them. The table records about 200,000 clones, roughly nine tenths of them present only once. Sequenced input: peripheral blood. These receptors were obtained from a woman aged 45-65 years with acute or convalescent COVID-19.

The chain recombines TRBV6-6 with TRBJ2-7; 9 bases match TRBD1. V lost 5 bases, J lost 3 bases, and 8 bases stayed unmatched. The CDR3 spans 15 residues. Germline CDR1 and CDR2: MNHNY and SVGAGI (reference sequence). The CDR3 reads CASSVPGTGIYEQYF. In DNA, the CDR3 is TGTGCCAGCAGTGTCCCCGGGACAGGGATCTACGAGCAGTACTTC.

This rearrangement joins TRBV7-3 to TRBJ2-1, with 8 bases lining up with TRBD1. CDR1 and CDR2 (germline): SGHTA, FQGTGA. The CDR3 length is 16 residues. Germline trimming cut 5 bases from V and 2 bases from J; bases unmatched to any gene: 8. CDR3 sequence reads: CASSGTGGGPYNEQFF. The CDR3 region has the DNA TGTGCCAGCAGCGGTACAGGGGGAGGCCCCTACAATGAGCAGTTCTTC.

This clone turned up a few times. The J gene is TRBJ2-7, the V gene TRBV21-1; TRBD2 reflects the table's D call only, with no check against the DNA. TRBV21-1 is given as a pseudogene. The CDR3 runs 12 residues. This chain's CDR3 is CASSSLAGEQYF. For the CDR3, the DNA is TGTGCCAGCAGCAGTTTAGCGGGCGAGCAGTACTTC.

V gene TRBV7-9 combines with J gene TRBJ2-6, with 7 positions matching TRBD1. The CDR3 length is 17 residues. CDR1 SEHNR and CDR2 FQNEAQ come from the germline V gene (reference sequence). Trimming took 6 bases from V and 0 from J; bases not matched to a gene: 8. Here the CDR3 reads CASSSGTASSGANVLTF. The CDR3 DNA follows: TGTGCCAGCAGTTCGGGGACAGCTAGCTCTGGGGCCAACGTCCTGACTTTC. Full variable domain (rest looked up from reference TRBV7-9 and TRBJ2-6): DTGVSQNPRHKITKRGQNVTFRCDPISEHNRLYWYRQTLGQGPEFLTYFQNEAQLEKSRLLSDRFSAERPKGSFSTLEIQRTEQGDSAMYLCASSSGTASSGANVLTFGAGSRLTVL.

V gene TRBV7-8 combines with J gene TRBJ1-5; D is perhaps TRBD1 (6 bases). From germline, CDR1 is SGHVS and CDR2 FQNEAQ. CDR3 length: 16 residues. V was clipped by 1 base and J by 0 bases, with 10 bases between them. The CDR3 nucleotides are TGTGCCAGCAGCTTAGAGGGGGTTTCTAGCAATCAGCCCCAGCATTTT. It codes for CASSLEGVSSNQPQHF.

This clone showed up just once. This rearrangement joins TRBV30 to TRBJ2-5, with a tentative D call TRBD1 (5 bases). Germline V gene lookup returns CDR1 GTSNPN and CDR2 SVGIG (reference sequence). The ends were cut back, 0 bases at V and 2 bases at J, with 10 bases in the middle. The CDR3 totals 14 residues. This chain's CDR3 is CAWSVRRGQETQYF. The CDR3 bases are TGTGCCTGGAGTGTACGAAGGGGACAAGAGACCCAGTACTTC.

The genes are TRBV28 and TRBJ2-7; TRBD2 matches 10 bases. The ends lost 6 bases at V and 0 bases at J; junction bases unmatched: 5. Germline assignment: CDR1 MDHEN and CDR2 SYDVKM. This CDR3 comprises 15 residues. CDR3 amino acids: CASSDASGSSYEQYF. The CDR3 nucleotides read TGTGCCAGCAGCGATGCTAGCGGGAGCTCCTACGAGCAGTACTTC.

The J gene is TRBJ2-3, the V gene TRBV28, with 8 bases aligning to TRBD1. V lost 7 bases, J lost 3 bases, and 3 bases stayed unmatched. This CDR3 is 13 amino acids long. In germline, CDR1 is MDHEN, CDR2 SYDVKM. CDR3 bases: TGTGCCAGCACCCGACAGGGGACAGATACGCAGTATTTT. Translating gives CASTRQGTDTQYF.

The V call is TRBV6-2 or TRBV6-3, the J call TRBJ2-1; TRBD1 might be the D (5 bases). Germline V gives CDR1 MNHEY, CDR2 SVGEGT. The V and J ends lost 1 base and 5 bases respectively, with 9 bases between them. CDR3 length equals 14 residues. CDR3 loop: CASSYYPRDNEQFF. Written as DNA, the CDR3 is TGTGCCAGCAGTTACTACCCCAGGGACAATGAGCAGTTCTTC.

V and J are TRBV19 and TRBJ1-4; tentatively, D is TRBD1 (5 bases). Germline CDR1 is LNHDA and CDR2 is SQIVND (reference sequence). This CDR3 is built from 14 residues. V was clipped by 7 bases and J by 10 bases, with 19 bases between them. CDR3: CASNAGRIEGKLFF. CDR3 nucleotide sequence: TGTGCCAGTAACGCGGGACGAATAGAAGGAAAACTGTTTTTT.

The V call is TRBV21-1, the J call TRBJ2-1; TRBD2 is the table's D call, not checked against the DNA. TRBV21-1 is a pseudogene. The CDR3 has 20 amino acids. The CDR3 spells CASSKGSFCSGRADSNEQFF. The CDR3 DNA sequence: TGTGCCAGCAGCAAAGGATCGTTCTGTAGCGGGAGGGCCGACAGCAATGAGCAGTTCTTC.

This clone was seen only a few times. The chain carries TRBV7-2 and TRBJ2-7; 7 bases are a match to TRBD1. This CDR3 comprises 13 residues. After removal of 6 bases from V and 6 bases from J, the junction contained 8 bases not matched to a gene. Germline V CDR1 and CDR2: SGHTA, FQGNSA. The CDR3 protein is CASSRQGLGEQYF. The CDR3 DNA is TGTGCCAGCAGTAGACAGGGTTTAGGCGAGCAGTACTTC.

The rearrangement uses TRBV18 and TRBJ2-1; a possible D gene is TRBD1 (5 bases). The CDR3 consists of 12 residues. With 3 bases removed from V and 8 bases from J, the gap between germline ends came to 8 bases. CDR1 is KGHSH, CDR2 LQKENI, per germline. The CDR3, as DNA: TGTGCCAGCTCACCGCAGGGCCATGAGCAGTTCTTC. It codes for CASSPQGHEQFF.

V usage is TRBV5-4 and J usage is TRBJ2-2, with 9 bases identical to TRBD2. The CDR3 totals 16 residues. The trim removed 3 bases at V and 1 base at J, leaving 4 bases unmatched. The germline V gene encodes CDR1 SGHNT and CDR2 YYREEE (reference sequence). CDR3 sequence reads: CASSYGTSRNTGELFF. As DNA, the CDR3 is TGTGCCAGCAGCTACGGGACTAGCCGGAACACCGGGGAGCTGTTTTTT.

This clone was recorded once. This chain connects TRBV5-4 to TRBJ2-1; 11 bases line up with TRBD1. Germline V gives CDR1 SGHNT, CDR2 YYREEE (reference sequence). This CDR3 has 16 residues. The V gene end was trimmed by 4 bases and the J gene end by 9 bases; junction bases not matched to a gene: 12. CDR3 DNA: TGTGCCAGCAGCATGGCATGGGACAGGGGGGGACGTGAGCAGTTCTTC. Protein product: CASSMAWDRGGREQFF.

The gene calls are TRBV10-3 and TRBJ2-3; D perhaps matches TRBD2 (5 bases). Germline-derived CDR1 and CDR2 are ENHRY and SYGVKD. The V and J ends lost 3 bases and 6 bases respectively, with 25 bases between them. There are 18 residues in the CDR3. CDR3 loop: CAISDPMWAGPGMDTQYF. CDR3 bases: TGTGCCATCAGTGACCCCATGTGGGCAGGACCGGGGATGGATACGCAGTATTTT.

This chain uses TRBV2 with TRBJ1-4; D possibly corresponds to TRBD1 (5 bases). Germline CDR1 is SNHLY and CDR2 is FYNNEI. V lost 0 bases and J lost 9, with 26 bases in between. This CDR3 comprises 19 residues. CDR3 coding DNA: TGTGCCAGCAGTGAAGCGCTTCGGGGGTTTGAGGAAATTTTGAAAAAACTGTTTTTT. This sequence encodes CASSEALRGFEEILKKLFF. Variable domain in full (rest from reference TRBV2 and TRBJ1-4): EPEVTQTPSHQVTQMGQEVILRCVPISNHLYFYWYRQILGQKVEFLVSFYNNEISEKSEIFDDQFSVERPDGSNFTLKIRSTKLEDSAMYFCASSEALRGFEEILKKLFFGSGTQLSVL.

This clone appeared a few times. The rearrangement joins TRBV30 to TRBJ2-3, with TRBD2 matching 9 bases. This CDR3 is built from 13 residues. Looked up from germline, CDR1 is GTSNPN and CDR2 is SVGIG (reference sequence). This chain's CDR3 is CASERGAGDTQYF. CDR3 DNA: TGTGCATCGGAGCGGGGGGCGGGGGATACGCAGTATTTT.

V gene TRBV9 combines with J gene TRBJ1-3; weak D call: TRBD1 (5 bases). Deletions cut 3 bases from V and 0 bases from J, with 13 bases between. This CDR3 comprises 16 residues. Per germline, CDR1 SGDLS and CDR2 YYNGEE. The CDR3: CASSAFQGFSGNTIYF. The CDR3 DNA sequence: TGTGCCAGCAGCGCCTTCCAGGGTTTCTCTGGAAACACCATATATTTT.

The chain links TRBV15 to TRBJ2-7; possibly TRBD2 for D (5 bases). Germline V lookup: CDR1 LNHNV, CDR2 YYDKDF (reference sequence). With 0 bases removed from V and 7 bases from J, the gap between germline ends came to 13 bases. The CDR3 extends over 14 amino acids. CDR3 bases: TGTGCCACCAGCAGAGAAGGGAGCCGCATGGAGCAGTACTTC. It encodes CATSREGSRMEQYF.

This rearrangement joins TRBV7-9 to TRBJ2-5; 12 nucleotides agree with TRBD2. The J segment lost 3 bases and the V segment lost 4 bases, leaving 3 bases of the junction unmatched. The CDR3 totals 15 residues. Germline CDR1 and CDR2: SEHNR and FQNEAQ (reference sequence). CDR3 sequence (DNA): TGTGCCAGCAGCTACACTAGCGGGAGGAAAGAGACCCAGTACTTC. Residues: CASSYTSGRKETQYF. Full variable domain (remainder filled in from reference TRBV7-9 and TRBJ2-5): DTGVSQNPRHKITKRGQNVTFRCDPISEHNRLYWYRQTLGQGPEFLTYFQNEAQLEKSRLLSDRFSAERPKGSFSTLEIQRTEQGDSAMYLCASSYTSGRKETQYFGPGTRLLVL.

The V call is TRBV19, the J call TRBJ1-3, with 7 positions matching TRBD1. V lost 4 bases and J lost 4; bases outside the gene matches: 4. There are 14 residues in the CDR3. Germline V CDR1 and CDR2: LNHDA, SQIVND (reference sequence). The CDR3 bases are TGTGCCAGTAGTACGACAGGGTACGGAAACACCATATATTTT. Translation gives CASSTTGYGNTIYF.

The CDR3 DNA reads as TGTGCCAGCACTCTCAGGGAGAACACTGAAGCTTTCTTT. It is translated as CASTLRENTEAFF. The rearrangement uses TRBV6-6 and TRBJ1-1; D is perhaps TRBD1 (5 bases). V gave up 7 bases and J gave up 1 base, with 10 bases separating them. The CDR3 is made up of 13 amino acids. Germline CDR1 is MNHNY and CDR2 is SVGAGI (reference sequence).

This clone has a single count. The chain has TRBV6-5 and TRBJ1-4, with 10 bases identical to TRBD1. Germline V gives CDR1 MNHEY, CDR2 SVGAGI. The CDR3 consists of 14 residues. The ends lost 7 bases at V and 8 bases at J; junction bases unmatched: 7. The CDR3 nucleotides read TGTGCCAGCACCCAGGACAGGGGGATCGAAAAACTGTTTTTT. Protein: CASTQDRGIEKLFF.

The chain uses TRBV15 and TRBJ2-2, with TRBD2 identical over 7 bases. The CDR3 runs 15 residues. Trimming took 3 bases from V and 3 from J; bases not matched to a gene: 4. CDR1 LNHNV and CDR2 YYDKDF come from the germline V gene (reference sequence). The CDR3 bases are TGTGCCACCAGCAGCGGGACTACCGACACCGGGGAGCTGTTTTTT. This codes for CATSSGTTDTGELFF. Based on the CDR3 plus reference TRBV15 and TRBJ2-2, the full variable domain is DAMVIQNPRYQVTQFGKPVTLSCSQTLNHNVMYWYQQKSSQAPKLLFHYYDKDFNNEADTPDNFQSRRPNTSFCFLDIRSPGLGDTAMYLCATSSGTTDTGELFFGEGSRLTVL.

This rearrangement joins TRBV6-1 to TRBJ2-3; no definite D call. Germline V CDR1 and CDR2: MNHNS, SASEGT. The CDR3 covers 13 residues. Trimming took 2 bases from V and 5 from J, leaving 8 bases between them. CDR3 DNA sequence: TGTGCCAGCAGTGAATCCCGGTTAGATACGCAGTATTTT. Encoded protein: CASSESRLDTQYF.

V is TRBV29-1 and J is TRBJ1-2; D possibly corresponds to TRBD1 (6 bases). This CDR3 region has 12 residues. Deletions cut 3 bases from V and 8 bases from J, with 13 bases between. In germline, CDR1 is SQVTM, CDR2 ANQGSEA. The CDR3 is CSVDRGPLGYTF. The CDR3, as DNA: TGCAGCGTTGACAGGGGTCCCTTGGGCTACACCTTC.

J is TRBJ1-1 and V is TRBV11-3, with D possibly TRBD1 on 5 matching bases. Germline assignment: CDR1 SGHNT and CDR2 YENEEA. CDR3 size: 16 residues. Trimming left V 1 base short and J 10 bases short, with 22 bases between. CDR3 amino acids: CASSLGGPGQGHLAFF. As DNA, the CDR3 is TGTGCCAGCAGCTTAGGGGGCCCTGGTCAGGGTCACTTAGCTTTCTTT.

The chain is built from TRBV19 and TRBJ2-1; 7 bases map to TRBD2. Germline lookup yields CDR1 LNHDA and CDR2 SQIVND (reference sequence). The CDR3 is 14 residues long. The CDR3 spells CATAKAGVRNEQFF. The CDR3 region has the DNA TGTGCTACAGCCAAGGCGGGAGTCCGGAATGAGCAGTTCTTC.

The rearrangement joins TRBV27 to TRBJ1-3; the D gene is possibly TRBD1 (6 bases). This CDR3 contains 14 residues. Germline CDR1 reads MNHEY; CDR2 reads SMNVEV (reference sequence). Trimming stripped 6 bases from V and 2 bases from J, with 11 bases between. This CDR3 reads CASSPTGPGNTIYF. CDR3 in DNA: TGTGCCAGCAGCCCGACAGGTCCTGGAAACACCATATATTTT.